The subject of this entry is one TCR beta chain. The target antigen is unknown. TCRdb keeps only in-frame clones here, not all; method: immunoSEQ multiplex PCR. The profile covers about 15,000 clones, with around 84% appearing a single time and 11% taken by the ten largest. This entry is derived from a study of lymphopenia after photon versus proton radiotherapy. Study-wide points: In patients who died, overall survival fell as post-nadir TCR diversity dropped more. After lymphocyte nadir, photon-treated repertoires showed oligoclonal expansion, especially CD8+ Temra. Photon-treated patients lost naive T cells and TCR diversity; proton-treated stayed stable.

Per the germline V gene, CDR1 is MNHNS and CDR2 is SASEGT. V shed 7 bases, J shed 8 bases, and the junction held 4 bases outside the gene matches. The CDR3 runs to 14 residues. The chain uses TRBV6-1 and TRBJ1-6; TRBD1 matches at 11 bases. Sample: peripheral blood, taken from a patient treated with proton-based radiotherapy. The receptor was derived from a man aged 65 to 79 with pancreatic cancer. Written as DNA, the CDR3 is TGTGCCAGCAAGGACAGGGGGCAATATTCACCCCTCCACTTT. Its translation is CASKDRGQYSPLHF.